The rows below give T cell receptor beta chains drawn from one sample of a study of blood T cell repertoires in COVID-19. The method was immunoSEQ multiplex PCR; TCRdb's version includes in-frame clones alone and lacks a portion of them. The sample consists of about 160,000 clones, roughly 85% of them appearing once. The sequenced sample was peripheral blood. The source of these receptors is a man between 65 and 79 years old with acute or convalescent COVID-19. The CDR3 runs from the conserved cysteine through the conserved F or W. The order of the fields is D gene, J gene, V gene, clone size, CDR3 DNA, CDR3 protein. D genes are given only for firm matches. Some rows mark clone size as missing; the rest say once, few, many or name a class of expanded clone.

TRBD1,TRBJ2-7,TRBV6-5,-,TGTGCCAGCAGTAGAACAGGGGGCGTGTACGAGCAGTACTTC,CASSRTGGVYEQYF
-,TRBJ2-7,TRBV28,-,TGTGCCAGCAGCACCCGGACTGGCTCCTACGAGCAGTACTTC,CASSTRTGSYEQYF
TRBD1,TRBJ2-6,TRBV14,few,TGTGCCAGCAGCAGGGACAGGGGGACTGGGGCCAACGTCCTGACTTTC,CASSRDRGTGANVLTF
TRBD2,TRBJ2-7,TRBV19,-,TGTGCCAGTAGTATTGGACTAGCGGGATCCGTACTCTACGAGCAGTACTTC,CASSIGLAGSVLYEQYF
TRBD1,TRBJ1-2,TRBV5-4,-,TGTGCCAGCAGCTGGACAGGGGGCGGTGGCTACACCTTC,CASSWTGGGGYTF
-,TRBJ2-2,TRBV27,once,TGTGCCAGCAGTCCCCCGCTGGAGAACGGGGAGCTGTTTTTT,CASSPPLENGELFF
-,TRBJ1-1,TRBV25-1,few,TGTGCCAGCAGTCAAACTGACACTGAAGCTTTCTTT,CASSQTDTEAFF
-,TRBJ2-7,TRBV11-2,-,TGTGCCAGCAGCTTATTGCCCGGGGAGATCACTCACTACGAGCAGTACTTC,CASSLLPGEITHYEQYF
TRBD1,TRBJ1-5,TRBV7-9,-,TGTGCCAGCAGCTTAGGGACAGGGGAGTGGGATCAGCCCCAGCATTTT,CASSLGTGEWDQPQHF
TRBD1,TRBJ1-1,TRBV11-3,-,TGTGCCAGCGGACACAGGGGTTCAGAAGCTTTCTTT,CASGHRGSEAFF
-,TRBJ1-3,TRBV19,-,TGTGCCAGTAGTCCTGACGGGAGCTCTGGAAACACCATATATTTT,CASSPDGSSGNTIYF
-,TRBJ2-1,TRBV2,-,TGTGCCAGCACGCGGCAGGGCAATGAGCAGTTCTTC,CASTRQGNEQFF
TRBD1,TRBJ1-6,TRBV7-2,few,TGTGCCAGCAGCTCGGTGACAGGGGGGGGTTCACCCCTCCACTTT,CASSSVTGGGSPLHF
TRBD2,TRBJ2-2,TRBV9,-,TGTGCCAGCAGTTGGGAGGGGAACACCGGGGAGCTGTTTTTT,CASSWEGNTGELFF
TRBD2,TRBJ2-1,TRBV9,-,TGTGCCAGCAGCGTACTAGCGGTAAATAATGAGCAGTTCTTC,CASSVLAVNNEQFF
-,TRBJ2-1,TRBV6-4,-,TGTGCCAGCATTTTTGGTCGGGGCAATGAGCAGTTCTTC,CASIFGRGNEQFF
TRBD1,TRBJ2-1,TRBV5-5,-,TGTGCCAGCAGCCAGACAGGGGACTCATACAATGAGCAGTTCTTC,CASSQTGDSYNEQFF
-,TRBJ1-1,TRBV27,-,TGTGCCAGCAGTTTATTTTCCGGTAACACTGAAGCTTTCTTT,CASSLFSGNTEAFF
-,TRBJ2-2,TRBV19,once,TGTGCCAGTAGACTGGGGGAGGCCGACACCGGGGAGCTGTTTTTT,CASRLGEADTGELFF
-,TRBJ2-7,TRBV11-1,-,TGTGCCAGCAGCTTAGTGAGGGCGGGAGAGCAGTACTTC,CASSLVRAGEQYF
-,TRBJ1-1,TRBV7-9,-,TGTGCCAGCACCGTTTGGGGGGGCCTCAACACTGAAGCTTTCTTT,CASTVWGGLNTEAFF
-,TRBJ2-5,TRBV9,-,TGTGCCAGCAGCGTAAACGAGGGAGGAGAGACCCAGTACTTC,CASSVNEGGETQYF
-,TRBJ2-2,TRBV14,-,TGTGCCAGCAGCCAGCTAGCAAACACCGGGGAGCTGTTTTTT,CASSQLANTGELFF
TRBD1,TRBJ1-2,TRBV30,-,TGTGCCTGGAGACCGGGACAGGGTGGCCCGACGGTCTATGGCTACACCTTC,CAWRPGQGGPTVYGYTF
-,TRBJ2-1,TRBV29-1,-,TGCAGCGGCCTAGGTGGGAGCTCCTACAATGAGCAGTTCTTC,CSGLGGSSYNEQFF
-,TRBJ1-5,TRBV19,-,TGTGCCAGTACCGGGAGCGGCCAGCCCCAGCATTTT,CASTGSGQPQHF
TRBD1,TRBJ2-1,TRBV5-1,-,TGCGCCAGCAGCCCAGGACAGGCCCGGAATGAGCAGTTCTTC,CASSPGQARNEQFF
-,TRBJ2-3,TRBV28,-,TGTGCCAGCAGTTTCAGGTTCGATCGCACAGATACGCAGTATTTT,CASSFRFDRTDTQYF
-,TRBJ1-1,TRBV9,-,TGTGCCAGCAGCCCAGAAGACAGAGGACCCACTGAAGCTTTCTTT,CASSPEDRGPTEAFF
-,TRBJ1-5,TRBV10-3,-,TGTGCCATCAGTGAGACAGGGACCAATCAGCCCCAGCATTTT,CAISETGTNQPQHF
TRBD2,TRBJ2-1,TRBV7-3,-,TGTGCCAGCAGCTTCACTAGCGGGAGTACGTCCAGTGAGCAGTTCTTC,CASSFTSGSTSSEQFF
-,TRBJ2-6,TRBV6-2/TRBV6-3,-,TGTGCCAGCAGTTCCCAGGGGAAAGGGGCCAACGTCCTGACTTTC,CASSSQGKGANVLTF
-,TRBJ2-1,TRBV19,-,TGTGCCAGTAGCTTCCCCCCGGGCGGGGTACGCTACAATGAGCAGTTCTTC,CASSFPPGGVRYNEQFF
TRBD2,TRBJ2-5,TRBV7-3,-,TGTGCCAGCAGCTTAATGGGACTAGCGGAAGAGACCCAGTACTTC,CASSLMGLAEETQYF
-,TRBJ1-5,TRBV6-6,-,TGTGCCAGCAGTTACGGGGGGGGCGGGCAGCCCCAGCATTTT,CASSYGGGGQPQHF
-,TRBJ1-2,TRBV5-5,-,TGTGCCAGCAGCCGGGACACCTTCGGCGACTATGGCTACACCTTC,CASSRDTFGDYGYTF
TRBD1,TRBJ2-7,TRBV6-5,-,TGTGCCAGCAGTCAACAGGGGTACGAGCAGTACTTC,CASSQQGYEQYF
-,TRBJ1-2,TRBV28,-,TGTGCCAGCAGTTTAAGTCGGGGAAAATATGGCTACACCTTC,CASSLSRGKYGYTF
-,TRBJ2-1,TRBV7-9,-,TGTGCCAGCAGCCGGCTGGAGGGTCCCTACAATGAGCAGTTCTTC,CASSRLEGPYNEQFF
TRBD2,TRBJ2-7,TRBV3-1/TRBV3-2,-,TGTGCCAGCAGCCAGACAAGAGCGGGAGGGGGTTCGGACGAGCAGTACTTC,CASSQTRAGGGSDEQYF
TRBD2,TRBJ2-1,TRBV7-2,many,TGTGCCAGCAGCTTAGTCCTAGCGGGGAATGAGCAGTTCTTC,CASSLVLAGNEQFF
TRBD2,TRBJ2-1,TRBV24-1,-,TGTGCCACCAGTGAGGGACTAGCGGGAGGGCCGATCTACAATGAGCAGTTCTTC,CATSEGLAGGPIYNEQFF
-,TRBJ2-2,TRBV9,-,TGTGCCAGCAGCGTAGTCGGGAGCGGCACCGGGGAGCTGTTTTTT,CASSVVGSGTGELFF
-,TRBJ2-5,TRBV6-2/TRBV6-3,-,TGTGCCAGCAGTTACAATAGGGGGTTTAGGGAGACCCAGTACTTC,CASSYNRGFRETQYF
TRBD1,TRBJ1-6,TRBV10-3,-,TGTGCCACCGTCCCGGGACAGGGGAGGAATTCACCCCTCCACTTT,CATVPGQGRNSPLHF
-,TRBJ2-7,TRBV11-2,-,TGTGCCAGCAGCTTAGACCCAGGGGCCTACGAGCAGTACTTC,CASSLDPGAYEQYF
-,TRBJ2-7,TRBV7-8,-,TGTGCCAGCAGCATAGAGACTCCCTACGAGCAGTACTTC,CASSIETPYEQYF
TRBD1,TRBJ1-2,TRBV20-1,once,TGCAGTGCGCAGACAGGGGATGGCTACACCTTC,CSAQTGDGYTF
TRBD2,TRBJ2-3,TRBV19,few,TGTGCCAGTAGTATGAGCGGGGGGAGCACAGATACGCAGTATTTT,CASSMSGGSTDTQYF
-,TRBJ2-7,TRBV6-2/TRBV6-3,-,TGTGCCAGCAGTTACCGCGGGAATCCCTACGAGCAGTACTTC,CASSYRGNPYEQYF
TRBD1,TRBJ2-7,TRBV27,-,TGTGCCAGCAGTACGACAGGGAACGAGCAGTACTTC,CASSTTGNEQYF